This T cell receptor (beta chain) was sequenced in a study of Ad26.COV2.S vaccination and SARS-CoV-2 variants. Treatment here: roughly 18 received Ad26.COV2.S at low or high dose, single or two shots; several received placebo; per-sample allocation not given. Each sample was drawn 63 days after the first injection (of vaccine or placebo). V lost 5 bases and J lost 4, with 17 bases in between. Germline V gene data show CDR1 as SEHNR and CDR2 as FQNEAQ (reference sequence). The CDR3 is made up of 15 amino acids. TCRdb's copy holds only in-frame clones and misses some; the assay was immunoSEQ multiplex PCR. The sample lists under 550,000 clones; approximately 92% were seen once.

Material: peripheral blood, obtained in a trial of Ad26.COV2.S vaccine versus placebo. The TCR comes from a person aged 18 to 65 who received the Ad26.COV2.S COVID-19 vaccine or a placebo. The chain is built from TRBV7-9 and TRBJ1-1; D perhaps matches TRBD1 (6 bases). In DNA form, the CDR3 reads TGTGCCAGCAGCATAGGGGGAAGTGTTACCACTGAAGCTTTCTTT. Protein: CASSIGGSVTTEAFF.